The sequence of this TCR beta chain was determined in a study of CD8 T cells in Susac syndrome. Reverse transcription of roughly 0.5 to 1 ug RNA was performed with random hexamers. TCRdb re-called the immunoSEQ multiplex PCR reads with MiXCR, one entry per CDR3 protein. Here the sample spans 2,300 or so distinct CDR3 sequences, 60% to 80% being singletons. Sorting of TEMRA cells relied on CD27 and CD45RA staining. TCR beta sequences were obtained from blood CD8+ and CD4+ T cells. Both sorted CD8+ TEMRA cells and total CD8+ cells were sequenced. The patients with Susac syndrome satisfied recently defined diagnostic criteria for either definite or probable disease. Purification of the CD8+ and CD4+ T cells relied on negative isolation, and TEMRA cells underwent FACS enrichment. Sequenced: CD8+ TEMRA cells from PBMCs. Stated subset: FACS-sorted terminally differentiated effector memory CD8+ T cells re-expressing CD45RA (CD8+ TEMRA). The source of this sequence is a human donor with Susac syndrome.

In DNA, the CDR3 is TGTGCCAGCAGCCAAGCCGGGGGGCTACCGTACCAAGAGACCCAGTACTTC. It encodes CASSQAGGLPYQETQYF. The chain recombines TRBV3-1 with TRBJ2-5, with D possibly TRBD2 on 7 matching bases. The V gene's germline CDR1 is LGHDT and CDR2 YNNKEL (reference sequence). Deletions cut 1 base from V and 0 bases from J, with 15 bases between. The CDR3 is 17 residues long.